These 10 T cell receptor beta chains share one sample of origin, sequenced in a study of tumor-infiltrating lymphocytes in localized non-small cell lung cancer (dated by TCRdb to the early 2020s). The library was produced with the immunoSEQ multiplex PCR assay. Sourced from immuneACCESS, this table was stored by TCRdb with only in-frame sequences that have V and J called. A share of the clones is absent; for the studies checked, an unresolved V gene accounts for under half, and the remainder has no known explanation. For this sample the table gives approximately 13,000 clones, of which approximately 85% were detected only once. About 4% of the sample is held by the ten biggest clonotypes. The sequenced material came from uninvolved lung tissue not adjacent to the tumor. All receptors derive from a human donor with non-small cell lung cancer.

This clone was detected only once. The chain recombines TRBV30 with TRBJ2-7, with 10 bases aligning to TRBD1. The CDR3 has 13 amino acids. The germline V gene encodes CDR1 GTSNPN and CDR2 SVGIG (reference sequence). V lost 6 bases, J lost 5 bases, and 7 bases stayed unmatched. The CDR3 coding sequence is TGTGCCTGTGTCGGGACAGGGGTTGACGAGCAGTACTTC. It translates to CACVGTGVDEQYF.

The V call is TRBV7-6, the J call TRBJ2-1; 12 nucleotides line up with TRBD2. The germline CDR1 and CDR2 sequences are SGHVS and FNYEAQ. The V and J ends lost 4 bases and 6 bases, in that order; junction bases with no gene match: 4. The CDR3 consists of 15 residues. CDR3 coding DNA: TGTGCCAGCAGCTCGGGACTAGCGGGCATCAATGAGCAGTTCTTC. Protein product: CASSSGLAGINEQFF. Complete variable domain (other parts from reference TRBV7-6 and TRBJ2-1): GAGVSQSPRYKVTKRGQDVALRCDPISGHVSLYWYRQALGQGPEFLTYFNYEAQQDKSGLPNDRFSAERPEGSISTLTIQRTEQRDSAMYRCASSSGLAGINEQFFGPGTRLTVL.

This clone has just a few counts. This chain links TRBV6-5 with TRBJ1-3, with TRBD1 matching 7 bases. The CDR3 covers 15 residues. After removal of 4 bases from V and 4 bases from J, the junction contained 7 bases not matched to a gene. CDR1 is MNHEY, CDR2 SVGAGI, per germline. Written as DNA, the CDR3 is TGTGCCAGCAGTTCCACAGGGGTGGGAGGAAACACCATATATTTT. Its protein product is CASSSTGVGGNTIYF.

J is TRBJ1-5 and V is TRBV6-5, with D unclear. CDR1 and CDR2 (germline): MNHEY, SVGAGI. V dropped 4 bases and J dropped 0 bases, with 10 bases sitting between them. This CDR3 has 15 residues. For the CDR3, the DNA is TGTGCCAGCAGTTCCTTTGGTATTAGCAATCAGCCCCAGCATTTT. Amino acids: CASSSFGISNQPQHF.

Of note for this clone: Germline is not matched at one junction end, which may reflect a read error. The chain links TRBV6-1 to TRBJ2-3; tentative D call: TRBD2 (7 bases). This CDR3 is 15 amino acids long. Looked up from germline, CDR1 is MNHNS and CDR2 is SASEGT. In DNA form, the CDR3 reads TGTGCCAGCAGAGAAGTAGGACAGACGCGGGGGACGCAGTATTTT. Amino acids: CASREVGQTRGTQYF.

The V and J genes are TRBV4-1 and TRBJ1-4; D gene uncertain. This CDR3 spans 16 amino acids. The ends were cut back, 3 bases at V and 3 bases at J, with 14 bases in the middle. Germline V gene data show CDR1 as MGHRA and CDR2 as YSYEKL. This CDR3 reads CASSQGPTRANEKLFF. The DNA of the CDR3 is TGCGCCAGCAGCCAGGGCCCTACCCGAGCTAATGAAAAACTGTTTTTT.

This chain connects TRBV6-6 to TRBJ1-2; maybe TRBD1 (6 bases). The CDR3 contains 15 residues. CDR1 is MNHNY and CDR2 is SVGAGI in the germline V gene (reference sequence). Trimming shortened V by 5 bases and J by 6 bases, and 19 bases separated the two germline ends. CDR3 DNA: TGTGCCAGCAGTCCTGGGACCGGCCGGGGGCATGGCTACACCTTC. This encodes CASSPGTGRGHGYTF.

The rearrangement uses TRBV10-3 and TRBJ1-2; 9 nucleotides align to TRBD1. CDR1 and CDR2 (germline): ENHRY, SYGVKD. CDR3 length: 13 residues. After removal of 7 bases from V and 8 bases from J, the junction contained 8 bases not matched to a gene. Here the CDR3 DNA reads TGTGCCATCAAACTACAGGGGGCGCGGGGCTACACCTTC. It yields the protein CAIKLQGARGYTF.

The chain recombines TRBV6-5 with TRBJ2-5; TRBD1 might be the D (5 bases). The germline gives CDR1 MNHEY, CDR2 SVGAGI. The CDR3 spans 15 residues. The V end lost 6 bases, the J end lost 5 bases, and 19 bases lay between the germline ends. The DNA for the CDR3 is TGTGCCAGCAGCTCCGCTGGGGCGGAGCAGGAGACCCAGTACTTC. It specifies CASSSAGAEQETQYF.

V is TRBV11-2 and J is TRBJ2-5; D remains ambiguous. Trimming removed 4 bases from V and 5 bases from J, with 8 bases in between. This CDR3 has 12 residues. Germline V gene data show CDR1 as SGHAT and CDR2 as FQNNGV. The chain's CDR3 is CASSSIRETQYF. The CDR3 nucleotides are TGTGCCAGCAGCTCTATTAGGGAGACCCAGTACTTC.